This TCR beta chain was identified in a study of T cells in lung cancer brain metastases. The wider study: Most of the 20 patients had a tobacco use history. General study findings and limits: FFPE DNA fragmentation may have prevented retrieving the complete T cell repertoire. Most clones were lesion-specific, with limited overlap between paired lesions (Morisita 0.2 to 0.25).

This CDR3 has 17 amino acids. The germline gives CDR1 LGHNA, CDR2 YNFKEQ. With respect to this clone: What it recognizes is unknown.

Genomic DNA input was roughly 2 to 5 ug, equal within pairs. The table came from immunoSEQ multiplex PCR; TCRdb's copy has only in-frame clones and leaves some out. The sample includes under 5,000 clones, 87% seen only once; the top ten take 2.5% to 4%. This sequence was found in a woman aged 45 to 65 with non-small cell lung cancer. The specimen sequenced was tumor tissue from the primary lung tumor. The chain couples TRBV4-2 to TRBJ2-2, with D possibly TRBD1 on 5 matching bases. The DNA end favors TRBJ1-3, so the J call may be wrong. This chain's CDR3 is CASSPLSGGSSGNTIYF. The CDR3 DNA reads TGTGCCAGCAGCCCCCTATCGGGGGGAAGCTCTGGAAACACCATATATTTT.